These 25 T cell receptor beta chains were sequenced from one sample in a study of immune cell composition in non-small cell lung cancer. Only in-frame clones appear in the TCRdb table, and some are missing; sequencing was by immunoSEQ multiplex PCR. The sample has some 2,500 clones, 60% to 85% seen once. The material sequenced was lung tumor tissue. These TCRs come from a human donor with non-small cell lung cancer.

The chain combines TRBV15 with TRBJ1-1; D is unresolved. Germline-derived CDR1 and CDR2 are LNHNV and YYDKDF (reference sequence). This CDR3 region has 13 residues. V lost 8 bases and J 5 bases, leaving 15 bases between the germline ends. The CDR3 sequence is CATSTGLSTEAFF. CDR3 sequence (DNA): TGTGCCACCTCTACTGGGCTTTCTACTGAAGCTTTCTTT.

The genes are TRBV4-3 and TRBJ2-7, with D tentatively TRBD2 (6 bases). Trimming pared 0 bases from V and 3 bases from J, leaving 15 bases between. The CDR3 runs to 16 residues. CDR1 LGHNA and CDR2 YSLEER come from the germline V gene. The CDR3 here is CASSQELAARNYEQYF. DNA for the CDR3: TGCGCCAGCAGCCAAGAATTAGCGGCCCGTAACTACGAGCAGTACTTC.

The genes are TRBV7-9 and TRBJ2-7; D gene ambiguous. CDR1 is SEHNR, CDR2 FQNEAQ, per germline (reference sequence). This CDR3 region has 11 residues. Trimming removed 5 bases at V and 7 bases at J, with 9 bases between. CDR3 loop: CASSPHEEQYF. As DNA, the CDR3 is TGTGCCAGCAGCCCCCACGAGGAGCAGTACTTC.

In this sample, this clone turned up once. This chain uses TRBV11-2 with TRBJ2-7; D may be TRBD1 (5 bases). V was shortened by 5 bases and J by 4 bases, with 9 bases between the two germline ends. This CDR3 contains 12 residues. From germline, CDR1 is SGHAT and CDR2 FQNNGV. In DNA form, the CDR3 reads TGTGCCAGCAGCCAGCAGGGTTACGAGCAGTACTTC. Translated, it gives CASSQQGYEQYF.

V and J are TRBV28 and TRBJ2-3; D perhaps matches TRBD1 (5 bases). This CDR3 has 14 residues. V lost 3 bases to trimming and J lost 0 bases, with 7 bases between them. In germline, CDR1 is MDHEN, CDR2 SYDVKM. The chain's CDR3 is CASSLAGSTDTQYF. Written as DNA, the CDR3 is TGTGCCAGCAGTTTGGCAGGGAGCACAGATACGCAGTATTTT.

The chain is built from TRBV27 and TRBJ2-2, with TRBD1 matching over 9 bases. The junction had 6 bases not matched to a gene; V was cut back by 5 bases and J by 5 bases. There are 15 residues in the CDR3. The V gene's germline CDR1 is MNHEY and CDR2 SMNVEV (reference sequence). CDR3 DNA: TGTGCCAGCAGTCACAGGGGGCATCAAACCGGGGAGCTGTTTTTT. This translates into CASSHRGHQTGELFF.

The chain's CDR3 is CASSLVGQGYEQYF. For the CDR3, the DNA is TGCGCCAGCAGCTTAGTGGGACAGGGCTACGAGCAGTACTTC. J is TRBJ2-7 and V is TRBV5-1, with TRBD1 identical over 9 bases. J gave up 3 bases and V 2 bases, and 3 bases lay outside the gene matches. CDR1 is SGHRS, CDR2 YFSETQ, per germline. The CDR3 is 14 residues long. The variable domain in full, with the rest retrieved from reference TRBV5-1 and TRBJ2-7, is KAGVTQTPRYLIKTRGQQVTLSCSPISGHRSVSWYQQTPGQGLQFLFEYFSETQRNKGNFPGRFSGRQFSNSRSEMNVSTLELGDSALYLCASSLVGQGYEQYFGPGTRLTVT.

This chain connects TRBV4-1 to TRBJ1-4; the match to TRBD1 covers 8 bases. The CDR3 length is 15 residues. Germline CDR1 reads MGHRA; CDR2 reads YSYEKL. V gave up 3 bases and J gave up 7 bases; unmatched junction bases: 7. The CDR3 DNA sequence: TGCGCCAGCAGCCATTCCCGACAGGGGAGTGAAAAACTGTTTTTT. It is translated as CASSHSRQGSEKLFF.

V and J are TRBV19 and TRBJ1-4, with TRBD1 matching 11 bases. CDR3 length equals 14 residues. V shed 10 bases, J shed 8 bases, and the junction held 9 bases outside the gene matches. Germline CDR1 is LNHDA and CDR2 is SQIVND (reference sequence). The DNA of the CDR3 is TGTGCCACTAGAACCGGGACAGGGGGGGAAAAACTGTTTTTT. It is translated as CATRTGTGGEKLFF.

The chain is built from TRBV9 and TRBJ2-2; 9 bases agree with TRBD1. J was trimmed by 4 bases and V by 1 base; bases with no gene match: 5. This CDR3 has 16 amino acids. Germline-derived CDR1 and CDR2 are SGDLS and YYNGEE. CDR3 sequence reads: CASSVTGQGFTGELFF. DNA for the CDR3: TGTGCCAGCAGCGTAACGGGACAGGGATTCACCGGGGAGCTGTTTTTT.

This clone was detected only a few times. This chain uses TRBV5-1 with TRBJ1-4; D is possibly TRBD1 (6 bases). Germline V gene sequence: CDR1 SGHRS, CDR2 YFSETQ. The CDR3 is 17 amino acids. Trimming shortened V by 0 bases and J by 2 bases, and 14 bases separated the two germline ends. The CDR3 sequence: CASSLVGRGATNEKLFF. The CDR3 region has the DNA TGCGCCAGCAGCTTGGTAGGCAGGGGAGCGACTAATGAAAAACTGTTTTTT.

The chain employs TRBV9 and TRBJ2-6, with 7 bases fitting TRBD1. The CDR3 has 17 residues. The J segment lost 3 bases and the V segment lost 2 bases, leaving 8 bases of the junction unmatched. The germline CDR1 and CDR2 sequences are SGDLS and YYNGEE. The CDR3 DNA sequence: TGTGCCAGCAGCGTTCCGCAGGGGGAATATGGGGCCAACGTCCTGACTTTC. Translated, it gives CASSVPQGEYGANVLTF.

The rearrangement joins TRBV18 to TRBJ2-3, with D hard to call. Per the germline V gene, CDR1 is KGHSH and CDR2 is LQKENI. The CDR3 loop spans 15 amino acids. Trimming cost V 5 bases and J 4 bases, with 16 bases left between them. The CDR3 spells CASSVPPSPADTQYF. CDR3 coding DNA: TGTGCCAGCTCAGTGCCGCCAAGCCCGGCAGATACGCAGTATTTT.

V and J are TRBV4-3 and TRBJ2-5; D ambiguous. Germline V gives CDR1 LGHNA, CDR2 YSLEER. The V gene lost 0 bases and the J gene lost 4 bases, with 18 bases spanning the gap. The CDR3 covers 17 residues. CDR3 DNA sequence: TGCGCCAGCAGCCAAGATGTTAGAGGTAATTTTGGAGAGACCCAGTACTTC. It specifies CASSQDVRGNFGETQYF.

In its sample, this clone is large. The rearrangement uses TRBV28 and TRBJ1-2, with 10 bases identical to TRBD1. V was pared by 4 bases and J by 4 bases, with 12 bases of the junction left unmatched. The CDR3 is made up of 17 amino acids. Germline V gene lookup returns CDR1 MDHEN and CDR2 SYDVKM. The CDR3 DNA reads TGTGCCAGCAGTTCTATCCTTCCGGGACAGGGGTCCTATGGCTACACCTTC. Residues: CASSSILPGQGSYGYTF.

The rearrangement links TRBV28 to TRBJ1-4; no clear D. Germline V CDR1 and CDR2: MDHEN, SYDVKM. Between the trimmed V and J ends, which lost 8 bases and 5 bases, there was a span of 12 bases. The CDR3 is made up of 13 amino acids. CDR3 nucleotide sequence: TGTGCCAGCGGGAGCGAGGAGAATGAAAAACTGTTTTTT. Translation gives CASGSEENEKLFF.

The chain combines TRBV19 with TRBJ2-7; D remains unclear. Per germline, CDR1 LNHDA and CDR2 SQIVND (reference sequence). This CDR3 has 15 residues. Trimming took off 3 bases at V and 6 bases at J, with 18 bases between the two ends. The CDR3 sequence is CASSISHAALGEQYF. The DNA of the CDR3 is TGTGCCAGTAGTATTAGTCATGCGGCGCTTGGCGAGCAGTACTTC.

This chain joins TRBV5-1 and TRBJ1-1; possible D gene TRBD1, 6 bases. Germline loops: CDR1 SGHRS, CDR2 YFSETQ. Trimming left V 7 bases short and J 4 bases short, with 17 bases between. The CDR3 runs 14 residues. The DNA for the CDR3 is TGCGCCAGCTCTGTGTCACAGGGACCCACTGAAGCTTTCTTT. Translation gives CASSVSQGPTEAFF.

The rearrangement joins TRBV25-1 to TRBJ2-1, with 9 bases fitting TRBD2. Per germline, CDR1 MGHDK and CDR2 SYGVNS. The V segment lost 0 bases and the J segment 13 bases; nucleotides outside the gene matches: 4. This CDR3 is built from 13 residues. The CDR3 is CASSEYGGREQFF. CDR3 in DNA: TGTGCCAGCAGTGAATACGGCGGGAGGGAACAGTTCTTC.

V usage is TRBV27 and J usage is TRBJ2-7; 9 positions match TRBD2. CDR1 MNHEY and CDR2 SMNVEV come from the germline V gene (reference sequence). The V gene end was trimmed by 4 bases and the J gene end by 5 bases; junction bases not matched to a gene: 9. This CDR3 spans 15 amino acids. This chain's CDR3 is CASSSPGTSSHEQYF. In DNA, the CDR3 is TGTGCCAGCAGTTCCCCCGGGACTAGCAGTCACGAGCAGTACTTC.

The chain employs TRBV21-1 and TRBJ1-2; TRBD1, the D gene given by the table, was not confirmed from the DNA. TRBV21-1 is a pseudogene segment. CDR3 size: 15 residues. The CDR3 sequence is CAHSLGDQGAYGYTF. The CDR3 region has the DNA TGTGCCCACTCATTAGGGGACCAGGGGGCTTATGGCTACACCTTC.

V is TRBV7-9 and J is TRBJ2-5, with D possibly matching TRBD2 (6 bases). V was pared by 3 bases and J by 3 bases, with 17 bases between. The germline V gene has CDR1 SEHNR and CDR2 FQNEAQ (reference sequence). The length of the CDR3 is 16 residues. CDR3: CASSFRGGGVEETQYF. The CDR3 DNA reads as TGTGCCAGCAGCTTCCGCGGCGGCGGGGTAGAAGAGACCCAGTACTTC.

The J gene is TRBJ2-5, the V gene TRBV27; TRBD2 is a possible D gene (5 bases). The CDR3 length is 14 residues. Germline V gene sequence: CDR1 MNHEY, CDR2 SMNVEV (reference sequence). Trimming pared 1 base from V and 1 base from J, leaving 7 bases between. The CDR3 nucleotides are TGTGCCAGCAGTTTATGGAGGTCCCAAGAGACCCAGTACTTC. Protein: CASSLWRSQETQYF.

The DNA of the CDR3 is TGTGCCAGCAGTTTATACAGGACGTACGAGCAGTACTTC. As protein: CASSLYRTYEQYF. V and J are TRBV28 and TRBJ2-7, with D possibly being TRBD1 (5 bases). Looked up from germline, CDR1 is MDHEN and CDR2 is SYDVKM. There are 13 residues in the CDR3. V was pared by 1 base and J by 4 bases, with 8 bases between.

The CDR3 nucleotides read TGTGCCAGCAGTTTGGGCAGTCCCTCCTACGAGCAGTACTTC. It translates to CASSLGSPSYEQYF. The rearrangement joins TRBV28 to TRBJ2-7; D is uncertain. V was trimmed by 3 bases and J by 0 bases, leaving 9 bases between them. Germline CDR1 MDHEN, CDR2 SYDVKM. This CDR3 has 14 amino acids.